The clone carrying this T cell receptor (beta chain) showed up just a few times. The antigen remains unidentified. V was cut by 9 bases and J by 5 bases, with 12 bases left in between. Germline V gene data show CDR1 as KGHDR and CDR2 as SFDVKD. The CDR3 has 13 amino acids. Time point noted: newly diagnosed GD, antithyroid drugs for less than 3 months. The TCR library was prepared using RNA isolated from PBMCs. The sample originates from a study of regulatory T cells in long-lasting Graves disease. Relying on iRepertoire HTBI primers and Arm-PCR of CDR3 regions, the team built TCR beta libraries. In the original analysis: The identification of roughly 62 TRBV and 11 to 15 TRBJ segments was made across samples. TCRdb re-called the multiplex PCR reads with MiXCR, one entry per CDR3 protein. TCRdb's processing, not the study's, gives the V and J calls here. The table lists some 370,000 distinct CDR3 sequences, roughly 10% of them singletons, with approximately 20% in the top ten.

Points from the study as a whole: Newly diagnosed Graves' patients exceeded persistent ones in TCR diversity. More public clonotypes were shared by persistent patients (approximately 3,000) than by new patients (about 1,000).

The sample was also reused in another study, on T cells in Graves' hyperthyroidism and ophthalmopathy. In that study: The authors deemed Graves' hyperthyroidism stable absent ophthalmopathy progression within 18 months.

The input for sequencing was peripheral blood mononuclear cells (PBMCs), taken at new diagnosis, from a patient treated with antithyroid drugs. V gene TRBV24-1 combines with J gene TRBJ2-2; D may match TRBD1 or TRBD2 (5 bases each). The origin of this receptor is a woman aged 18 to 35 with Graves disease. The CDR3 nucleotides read TGTGCCACCTTTGAGGGGAATACCGGGGAGCTGTTTTTT. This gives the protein CATFEGNTGELFF.